This passage covers 9 T cell receptor beta chains from one sample sequenced in a study of blood T cell repertoires in COVID-19 (dated by TCRdb to the early 2020s). The library was prepared using the immunoSEQ multiplex PCR assay. TCRdb's version of the immuneACCESS table is confined to in-frame rearrangements and falls short of the full clone set. An unresolved V gene accounts for under half of the shortfall where checked; the remainder is of unknown origin. The sample table contains just under 150,000 clones; only one count was recorded for roughly 82% of them. Of the sample, roughly 4.9% is held by the ten largest clones. The sequencing input was peripheral blood. These receptors were collected from a human donor in a cohort sampled during active COVID-19.

Comment on this clone: Mismatch with germline at one junction end may stem from a read error. The V call is TRBV7-8, the J call TRBJ2-2; 11 bases are shared with TRBD2. Germline CDR1 is SGHVS and CDR2 is FQNEAQ. The CDR3 consists of 17 residues. CDR3 DNA sequence: TGTGCCAGCAGCCCTAGGCCCGGGACTAGCGGAGCCGGGCAGCTGTTTTTT. Translating gives CASSPRPGTSGAGQLFF.

In its sample, this clone was seen once. The chain links TRBV5-1 to TRBJ1-5, with a possible D match to TRBD1 (5 bases). Germline V CDR1 and CDR2: SGHRS, YFSETQ. V lost 1 base to trimming and J lost 0 bases, with 14 bases between them. CDR3 length: 17 residues. The CDR3 DNA follows: TGCGCCAGCAGCTTGACGCCAGGGAGGGATAGCAATCAGCCCCAGCATTTT. Translating it yields CASSLTPGRDSNQPQHF.

This chain links TRBV3-1 (or the pseudogene TRBV3-2) with TRBJ1-1; D is perhaps TRBD1 (5 bases). This CDR3 contains 13 residues. Germline CDR1 is LGHDT and CDR2 is YNNKEL (reference sequence). Trimming removed 4 bases from V and 7 bases from J, with 13 bases in between. CDR3 DNA sequence: TGTGCCAGCAGCCCGAGGACAACGGGTGAAGCTTTCTTT. Translation: CASSPRTTGEAFF.

The chain employs TRBV7-8 and TRBJ2-2; 13 bases are shared with TRBD2. The V gene's germline CDR1 is SGHVS and CDR2 FQNEAQ. The CDR3 totals 17 residues. The J segment lost 7 bases and the V segment lost 3 bases, leaving 8 bases of the junction unmatched. CDR3 sequence (DNA): TGTGCCAGCAGCTTCTCGACTAGCGGGGGGCGGAGCGGGGAGCTGTTTTTT. Translated, it gives CASSFSTSGGRSGELFF.

The J gene is TRBJ1-2, the V gene TRBV7-8; 8 bases line up with TRBD1. The CDR3 has 15 residues. V shed 5 bases, J shed 4 bases, and the junction held 9 bases outside the gene matches. The germline gives CDR1 SGHVS, CDR2 FQNEAQ. The DNA of the CDR3 is TGTGCCAGCAGCCCCAGGGGGCGGCTCAGCTATGGCTACACCTTC. Its protein is CASSPRGRLSYGYTF.

This chain's CDR3 is CASSESSGGYNEQFF. The CDR3 nucleotides are TGTGCCAGCAGTGAAAGTAGCGGGGGGTACAATGAGCAGTTCTTC. The V and J genes are TRBV6-1 and TRBJ2-1, with TRBD2 identical over 10 bases. The CDR3 is 15 residues long. The ends lost 2 bases at V and 4 bases at J; junction bases unmatched: 2. Looked up from germline, CDR1 is MNHNS and CDR2 is SASEGT.

CDR3 amino acids: CASSPGTSGGKETQYF. The CDR3 region has the DNA TGCGCCAGCAGCCCGGGGACTAGCGGGGGGAAAGAGACCCAGTACTTC. V is TRBV4-1 and J is TRBJ2-5; 15 positions match TRBD2. Trimming took 4 bases from V and 3 from J; bases not matched to a gene: 3. The length of the CDR3 is 16 residues. Germline V gene data show CDR1 as MGHRA and CDR2 as YSYEKL.

The sample holds one count of this clone. V and J are TRBV29-1 and TRBJ2-3; 8 bases align to TRBD1. Per the germline V gene, CDR1 is SQVTM and CDR2 is ANQGSEA. Unmatched junction bases numbered 8, after V lost 7 bases and J lost 2 bases. The CDR3 length is 14 residues. This chain's CDR3 is CSAGQGYSTDTQYF. Written as DNA, the CDR3 is TGCAGCGCCGGACAGGGCTACTCCACAGATACGCAGTATTTT.

The genes are TRBV5-6 and TRBJ1-4, with 9 bases lining up with TRBD1. Per the germline V gene, CDR1 is SGHDT and CDR2 is YYEEEE. The CDR3 extends over 16 amino acids. V lost 1 base to trimming and J lost 6 bases; unmatched junction nucleotides: 7. The CDR3: CASSLFGQGIDEKLFF. CDR3 in DNA: TGTGCCAGCAGCTTGTTCGGACAGGGGATTGATGAAAAACTGTTTTTT.